The 5 T cell receptor beta chains below come from one sample, sequenced in a study of blood T cell repertoires in COVID-19. Sequencing used immunoSEQ multiplex PCR; TCRdb keeps in-frame clones, though not all of them. The sample consists of about 73,000 clones, roughly four fifths of them appearing once. Sequenced input: peripheral blood. These receptor sequences come from a woman aged 70-85 years with acute or convalescent COVID-19.

The V and J genes are TRBV27 and TRBJ2-7, with a tentative D call TRBD2 (6 bases). The germline CDR1 and CDR2 sequences are MNHEY and SMNVEV (reference sequence). With 6 bases removed from V and 3 bases from J, the gap between germline ends came to 15 bases. The CDR3 covers 14 residues. The CDR3 DNA sequence: TGTGCCAGCAGAAAGTGGCGGGAAAACTACGAGCAGTACTTC. As protein: CASRKWRENYEQYF.

V is TRBV19 and J is TRBJ2-7, with TRBD2 identical over 8 bases. The V and J ends lost 6 bases and 1 base, in that order; junction bases with no gene match: 8. The germline gives CDR1 LNHDA, CDR2 SQIVND (reference sequence). The CDR3 spans 15 residues. The CDR3 region has the DNA TGTGCCAGTAGCGATAGCGGGGCCCCATCCTACGAGCAGTACTTC. This translates into CASSDSGAPSYEQYF.

This chain uses TRBV2 with TRBJ2-7; 7 bases match TRBD1. The CDR3 is 15 amino acids. V was pared by 6 bases and J by 1 base, with 9 bases of the junction left unmatched. Germline V CDR1 and CDR2: SNHLY, FYNNEI. CDR3 sequence (DNA): TGTGCCAGCAGCACCGACAGGGCCTTATCCTACGAGCAGTACTTC. This codes for CASSTDRALSYEQYF.

V and J are TRBV23-1 and TRBJ2-6; 11 positions agree with TRBD2. TRBV23-1 counts as an open reading frame of uncertain function. This CDR3 contains 21 residues. Germline trimming cut 4 bases from V and 4 bases from J; bases unmatched to any gene: 18. The CDR3 DNA is TGCGCCAGCAGTCTTCAGAAATACGTCCTAGCGGGAGGTACAGGGGCCAACGTCCTGACTTTC. As protein: CASSLQKYVLAGGTGANVLTF.

This chain links TRBV5-5 with TRBJ2-1; TRBD2 matches 10 bases. V trimming: 4 bases; J trimming: 15 bases; junction bases outside the gene matches: 13. Germline V CDR1 and CDR2: SGHKS, YYEKEE (reference sequence). The CDR3 sequence is 14 residues long. CDR3 in amino acids: CASSVGLAAGAAFF. Written as DNA, the CDR3 is TGTGCCAGCAGCGTCGGACTAGCGGCAGGGGCGGCGTTCTTC.